This TCR beta chain was sequenced during a study of PD-L1 blockade in urothelial cancer. Study-wide context: Counts from blood samples showed a median of approximately 150,000 T cells.

Synthetic templates analogous to TCR were spiked into all PCRs individually. Measured with immunoSEQ multiplex PCR; TCRdb has only the in-frame clones, and not every one. The sample holds about 87,000 clones; roughly 84% are singletons and the top ten take around 1.9%. Germline CDR1 and CDR2: LGHNT and FRNRAP. The J segment lost 7 bases and the V segment lost 1 base, leaving 8 bases of the junction unmatched. This CDR3 spans 16 amino acids. The time point denotes: pretreatment peripheral blood. This specimen was PBMCs, taken around atezolizumab (anti-PD-L1) treatment. The J gene is TRBJ2-7, the V gene TRBV12-5; 12 nucleotides line up with TRBD2. This receptor was taken from a man aged 55 to 70 with urothelial cancer. The CDR3 DNA reads as TGTGCTAGTGGTTTGGGGACTAGCGGGACCGGGAGAGAGCAGTACTTC. Its protein is CASGLGTSGTGREQYF.